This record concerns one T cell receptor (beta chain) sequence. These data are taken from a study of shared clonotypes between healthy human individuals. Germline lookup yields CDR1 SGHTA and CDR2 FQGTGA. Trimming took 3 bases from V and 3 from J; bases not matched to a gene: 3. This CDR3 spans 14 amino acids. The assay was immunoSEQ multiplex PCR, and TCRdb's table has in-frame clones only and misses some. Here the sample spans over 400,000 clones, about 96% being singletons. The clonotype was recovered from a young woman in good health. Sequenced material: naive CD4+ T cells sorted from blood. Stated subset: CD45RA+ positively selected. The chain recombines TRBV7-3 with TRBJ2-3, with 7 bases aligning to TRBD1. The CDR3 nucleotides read TGTGCCAGCAGCTTCTCGGGACAGACAGATACGCAGTATTTT. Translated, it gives CASSFSGQTDTQYF.